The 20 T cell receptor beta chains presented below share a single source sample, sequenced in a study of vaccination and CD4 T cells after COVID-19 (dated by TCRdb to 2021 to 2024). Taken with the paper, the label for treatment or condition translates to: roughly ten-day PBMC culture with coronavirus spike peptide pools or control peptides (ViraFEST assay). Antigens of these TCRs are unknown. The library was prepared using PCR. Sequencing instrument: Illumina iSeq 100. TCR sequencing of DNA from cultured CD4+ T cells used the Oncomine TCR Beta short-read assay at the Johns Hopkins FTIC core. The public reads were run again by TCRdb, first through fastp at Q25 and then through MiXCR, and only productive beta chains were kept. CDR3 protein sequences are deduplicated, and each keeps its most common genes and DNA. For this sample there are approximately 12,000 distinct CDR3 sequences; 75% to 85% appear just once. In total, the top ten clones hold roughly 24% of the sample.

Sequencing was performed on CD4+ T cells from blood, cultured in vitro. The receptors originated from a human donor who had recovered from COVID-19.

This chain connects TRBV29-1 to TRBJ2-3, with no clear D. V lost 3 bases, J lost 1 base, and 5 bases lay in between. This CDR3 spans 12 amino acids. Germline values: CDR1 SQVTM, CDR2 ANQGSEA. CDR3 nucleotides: TGCAGCGTTGAGGGCGGCACAGATACGCAGTATTTT. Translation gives CSVEGGTDTQYF.

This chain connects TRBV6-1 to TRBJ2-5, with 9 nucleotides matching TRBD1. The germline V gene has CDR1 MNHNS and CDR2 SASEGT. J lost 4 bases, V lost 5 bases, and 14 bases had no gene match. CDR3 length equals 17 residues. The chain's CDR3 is CASSTALSGTGIETQYF. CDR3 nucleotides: TGTGCCAGCAGTACCGCTCTCTCCGGGACAGGGATAGAGACCCAGTACTTC.

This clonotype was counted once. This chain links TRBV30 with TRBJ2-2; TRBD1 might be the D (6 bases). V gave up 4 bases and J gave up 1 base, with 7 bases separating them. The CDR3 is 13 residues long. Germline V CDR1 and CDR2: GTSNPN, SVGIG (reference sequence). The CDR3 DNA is TGTGCCTGGATCAGGGGGAACACCGGGGAGCTGTTTTTT. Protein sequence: CAWIRGNTGELFF.

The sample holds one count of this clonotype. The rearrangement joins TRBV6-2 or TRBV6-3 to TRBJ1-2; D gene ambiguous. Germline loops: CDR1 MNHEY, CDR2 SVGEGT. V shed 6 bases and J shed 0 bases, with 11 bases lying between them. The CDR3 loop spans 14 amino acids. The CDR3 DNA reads TGTGCCAGCAGCAGCCTTACTACTAACTATGGCTACACCTTC. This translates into CASSSLTTNYGYTF.

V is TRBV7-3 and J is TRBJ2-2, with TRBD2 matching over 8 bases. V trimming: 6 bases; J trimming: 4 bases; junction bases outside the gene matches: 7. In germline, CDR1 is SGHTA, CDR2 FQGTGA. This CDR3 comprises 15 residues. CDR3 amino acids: CASSREGGGTGELFF. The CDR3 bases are TGTGCCAGCAGTCGGGAGGGGGGCGGCACCGGGGAGCTGTTTTTT.

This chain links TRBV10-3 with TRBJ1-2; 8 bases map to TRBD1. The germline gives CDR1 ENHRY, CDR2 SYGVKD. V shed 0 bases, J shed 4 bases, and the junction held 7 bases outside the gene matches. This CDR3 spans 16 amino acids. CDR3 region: CAISESATGEGYGYTF. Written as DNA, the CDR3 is TGTGCCATCAGTGAGTCCGCGACAGGGGAAGGCTATGGCTACACCTTC.

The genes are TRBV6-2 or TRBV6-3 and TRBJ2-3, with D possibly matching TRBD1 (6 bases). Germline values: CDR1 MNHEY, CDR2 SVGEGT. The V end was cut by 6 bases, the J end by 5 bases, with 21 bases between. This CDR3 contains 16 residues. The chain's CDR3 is CASSPGVGHLQDTQYF. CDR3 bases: TGTGCCAGCAGCCCCGGGGTGGGACATCTTCAAGATACGCAGTATTTT.

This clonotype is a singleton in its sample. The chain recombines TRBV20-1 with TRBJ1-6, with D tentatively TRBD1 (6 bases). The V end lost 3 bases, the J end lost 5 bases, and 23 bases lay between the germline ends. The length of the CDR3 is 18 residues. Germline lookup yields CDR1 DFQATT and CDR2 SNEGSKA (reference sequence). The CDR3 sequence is CSARGRHRAAYDNSPLHF. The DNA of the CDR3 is TGCAGTGCTAGGGGGCGCCACAGGGCCGCCTATGATAATTCACCCCTCCACTTT.

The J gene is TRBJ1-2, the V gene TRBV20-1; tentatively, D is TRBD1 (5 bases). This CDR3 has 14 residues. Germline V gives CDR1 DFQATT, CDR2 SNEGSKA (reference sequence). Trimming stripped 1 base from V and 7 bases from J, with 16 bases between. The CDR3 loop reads CSARAFRGTGGYTF. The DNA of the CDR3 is TGCAGTGCTAGAGCTTTCAGAGGGACTGGTGGCTACACCTTC.

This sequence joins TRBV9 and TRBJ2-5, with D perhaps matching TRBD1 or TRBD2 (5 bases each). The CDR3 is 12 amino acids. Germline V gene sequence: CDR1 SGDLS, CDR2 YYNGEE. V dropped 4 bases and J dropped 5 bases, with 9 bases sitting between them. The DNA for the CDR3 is TGTGCCAGCAGCCCTCGGGGCGAGACCCAGTACTTC. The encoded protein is CASSPRGETQYF.

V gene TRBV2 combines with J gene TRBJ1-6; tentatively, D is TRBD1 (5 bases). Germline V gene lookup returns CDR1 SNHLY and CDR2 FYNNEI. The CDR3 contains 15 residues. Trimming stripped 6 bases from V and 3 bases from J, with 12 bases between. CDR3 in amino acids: CASSPGGYYNSPLHF. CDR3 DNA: TGTGCCAGCAGCCCCGGGGGGTACTATAATTCACCCCTCCACTTT.

In DNA, the CDR3 is TGTGCCAGCAGGTTGAGCAGCCCCTCTTATGGCTACACCTTC. Its protein is CASRLSSPSYGYTF. The rearrangement uses TRBV28 and TRBJ1-2; D gene ambiguous. The CDR3 loop spans 14 amino acids. Germline CDR1 MDHEN, CDR2 SYDVKM. With 6 bases removed from V and 5 bases from J, the gap between germline ends came to 16 bases.

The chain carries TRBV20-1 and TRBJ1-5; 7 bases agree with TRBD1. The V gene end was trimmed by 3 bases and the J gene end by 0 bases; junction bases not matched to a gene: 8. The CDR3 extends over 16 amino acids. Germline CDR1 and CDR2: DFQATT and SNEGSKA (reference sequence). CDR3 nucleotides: TGCAGTGCTAGTTGGACAGGCGCCTATAGCAATCAGCCCCAGCATTTT. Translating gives CSASWTGAYSNQPQHF.

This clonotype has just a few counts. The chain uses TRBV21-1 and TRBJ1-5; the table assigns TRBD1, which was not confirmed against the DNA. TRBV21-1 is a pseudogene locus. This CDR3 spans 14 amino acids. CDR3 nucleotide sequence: TGTGCCAGCAGGGGGATCGCAGGGGCCCAGCCCCAGCATTTT. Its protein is CASRGIAGAQPQHF.

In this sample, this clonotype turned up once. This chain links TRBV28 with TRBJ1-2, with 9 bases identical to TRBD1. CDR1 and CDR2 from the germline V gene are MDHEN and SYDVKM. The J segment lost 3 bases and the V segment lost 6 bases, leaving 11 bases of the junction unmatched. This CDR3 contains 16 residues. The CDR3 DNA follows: TGTGCCAGCAGGCGCCCCGGACAGGGGTTCCACTATGGCTACACCTTC. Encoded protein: CASRRPGQGFHYGYTF.

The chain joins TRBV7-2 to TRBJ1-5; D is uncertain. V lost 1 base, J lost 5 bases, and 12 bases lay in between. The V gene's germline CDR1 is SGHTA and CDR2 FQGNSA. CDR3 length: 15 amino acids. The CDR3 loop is CASSLGFQDHQPQHF. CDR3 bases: TGTGCCAGCAGCTTAGGGTTCCAGGATCATCAGCCCCAGCATTTT. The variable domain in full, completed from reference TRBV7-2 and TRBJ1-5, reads GAGVSQSPSNKVTEKGKDVELRCDPISGHTALYWYRQSLGQGLEFLIYFQGNSAPDKSGLPSDRFSAERTGGSVSTLTIQRTQQEDSAVYLCASSLGFQDHQPQHFGDGTRLSIL.

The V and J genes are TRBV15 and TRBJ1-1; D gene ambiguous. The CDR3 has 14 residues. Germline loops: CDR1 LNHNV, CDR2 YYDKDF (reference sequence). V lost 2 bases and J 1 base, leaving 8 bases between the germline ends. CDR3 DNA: TGTGCCACCAGCAGATTACAGACGAACACTGAAGCTTTCTTT. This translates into CATSRLQTNTEAFF.

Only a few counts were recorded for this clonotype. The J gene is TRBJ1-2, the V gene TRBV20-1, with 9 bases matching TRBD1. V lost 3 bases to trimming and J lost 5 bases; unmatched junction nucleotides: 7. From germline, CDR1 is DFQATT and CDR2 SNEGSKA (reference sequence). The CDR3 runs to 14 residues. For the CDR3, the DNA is TGCAGTGCTAGCCTCACCGGGACAGGGTATGGCTACACCTTC. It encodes CSASLTGTGYGYTF.

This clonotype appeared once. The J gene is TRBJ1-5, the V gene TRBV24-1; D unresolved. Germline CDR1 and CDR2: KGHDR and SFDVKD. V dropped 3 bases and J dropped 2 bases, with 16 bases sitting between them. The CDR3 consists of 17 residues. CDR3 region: CATSDARLPGGNQPQHF. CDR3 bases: TGTGCCACCAGTGATGCGAGACTTCCGGGAGGCAATCAGCCCCAGCATTTT.

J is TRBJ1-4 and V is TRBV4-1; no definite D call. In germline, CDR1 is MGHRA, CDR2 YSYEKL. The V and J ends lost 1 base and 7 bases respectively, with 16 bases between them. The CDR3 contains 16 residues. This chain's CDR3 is CASSQGVPLGGEKLFF. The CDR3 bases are TGCGCCAGCAGCCAAGGAGTACCCCTAGGCGGTGAAAAACTGTTTTTT.